These T cell receptor beta chains were read from a single sample in a study of siplizumab effects on memory and regulatory T cells. The table came from immunoSEQ multiplex PCR; TCRdb's copy has only in-frame clones and leaves some out. The sample consists of under 100,000 clones, just under 95% of them appearing once. The sequenced sample was non-Treg CD4+ T cells sorted from blood. Receptor source: a human donor in good health. Each CDR3 is given with its conserved first and last residue. D genes are given only for firm matches.

D gene: -; J gene: TRBJ1-5; V gene: TRBV30; CDR3 protein: CAWSQWESQPQHF
D gene: TRBD1; J gene: TRBJ2-7; V gene: TRBV7-9; CDR3 protein: CASSLVQGVSEQYF
D gene: -; J gene: TRBJ1-2; V gene: TRBV6-5; CDR3 protein: CASSYSGSGYGYTF
D gene: -; J gene: TRBJ1-2; V gene: TRBV20-1; CDR3 protein: CSATPVGSW
D gene: TRBD2; J gene: TRBJ2-3; V gene: TRBV7-2; CDR3 protein: CARAGGSLTDTQYF
D gene: TRBD2; J gene: TRBJ2-5; V gene: TRBV7-8; CDR3 protein: CASSPRLAGGPETQYF
D gene: -; J gene: TRBJ1-6; V gene: TRBV18; CDR3 protein: CASSAAGRESNSPLHF
D gene: TRBD1; J gene: TRBJ1-3; V gene: TRBV5-6; CDR3 protein: CASSSPRGLTGNTIYF
D gene: -; J gene: TRBJ2-2; V gene: TRBV5-6; CDR3 protein: CASSLGGAQTGELFF
D gene: TRBD1; J gene: TRBJ2-2; V gene: TRBV19; CDR3 protein: CASIPGQSNTGELFF
D gene: TRBD2; J gene: TRBJ2-1; V gene: TRBV13; CDR3 protein: CASSLPRHRGDYNEQFF
D gene: -; J gene: TRBJ2-7; V gene: TRBV28; CDR3 protein: CASSIPGYEQYF
D gene: -; J gene: TRBJ2-7; V gene: TRBV5-1; CDR3 protein: CASSLDVTYEQYF
D gene: -; J gene: TRBJ2-3; V gene: TRBV10-2; CDR3 protein: CASSESTWVPVTDTQYF
D gene: TRBD1; J gene: TRBJ2-4; V gene: TRBV9; CDR3 protein: CASSASPARTGVNIQYF
D gene: -; J gene: TRBJ2-7; V gene: TRBV29-1; CDR3 protein: CSVILFEASVSKQYF
D gene: -; J gene: TRBJ2-2; V gene: TRBV28; CDR3 protein: CASSNYRGSGELFF
D gene: TRBD1; J gene: TRBJ2-1; V gene: TRBV5-1; CDR3 protein: CASSFEINRGHEQFF
D gene: TRBD2; J gene: TRBJ2-5; V gene: TRBV7-2; CDR3 protein: CASSEGLARETQYF
D gene: TRBD1; J gene: TRBJ2-1; V gene: TRBV11-1; CDR3 protein: CASSRPGQVSNEQFF
D gene: -; J gene: TRBJ1-3; V gene: TRBV6-1; CDR3 protein: CASIRDTEGNTIYF
D gene: TRBD2; J gene: TRBJ2-5; V gene: TRBV10-3; CDR3 protein: CAISDSTSGKRGETQYF
D gene: -; J gene: TRBJ2-5; V gene: TRBV5-1; CDR3 protein: CASSKGETQYF
D gene: -; J gene: TRBJ2-5; V gene: TRBV7-2; CDR3 protein: CASSLAETQYF
D gene: -; J gene: TRBJ2-7; V gene: TRBV28; CDR3 protein: CASSSRVRTSTEQYF
D gene: -; J gene: TRBJ2-5; V gene: TRBV6-1; CDR3 protein: CASSDLFWGTGEQYF
D gene: -; J gene: TRBJ2-1; V gene: TRBV11-2; CDR3 protein: CASSLPLRTYNEQFF
D gene: TRBD2; J gene: TRBJ2-2; V gene: TRBV19; CDR3 protein: CASRASGNTGELFF
D gene: -; J gene: TRBJ2-7; V gene: TRBV7-2; CDR3 protein: CASSPRGRGDYEQYF
D gene: -; J gene: TRBJ1-1; V gene: TRBV6-4; CDR3 protein: CASSEHWDTPEAFF
D gene: TRBD1; J gene: TRBJ1-2; V gene: TRBV28; CDR3 protein: CASSLLTGNYGYTF
D gene: -; J gene: TRBJ2-7; V gene: TRBV30; CDR3 protein: CAWSATRQGGFPYEQYF
D gene: TRBD2; J gene: TRBJ2-3; V gene: TRBV10-3; CDR3 protein: CAIRASGRTTDTQYF
D gene: -; J gene: TRBJ1-1; V gene: TRBV18; CDR3 protein: CASSPRQVSTEAFF
D gene: -; J gene: TRBJ2-7; V gene: TRBV6-1; CDR3 protein: CASSDPTAGVYEQYF
D gene: TRBD2; J gene: TRBJ2-3; V gene: TRBV30; CDR3 protein: CAWSDLPGLSSRDTQYF
D gene: TRBD2; J gene: TRBJ2-2; V gene: TRBV7-3; CDR3 protein: CASSTTSGSNTGELFF
D gene: -; J gene: TRBJ2-2; V gene: TRBV28; CDR3 protein: CASTTQIGELFF
D gene: TRBD1; J gene: TRBJ1-6; V gene: TRBV7-9; CDR3 protein: CASSPPGGHPSNSPLHF